The entry below describes one TCR beta chain. Its cognate antigen is unknown. Clones were sequenced by immunoSEQ multiplex PCR, and TCRdb holds only the in-frame ones, with some missing. The sample carries 150,000 or so clones, 84% recorded once. This specimen belongs to a study of cytomegalovirus exposure and HLA in healthy donors. Study at large: A later analysis reported the same platform for the 95 to 150 validation repertoires and the 666 first-cohort repertoires.

General study results and limits: Cytomegalovirus-associated TCR beta chains were listed, numbering roughly 150. Most TCRs appeared rarely, but some public TCRs recurred in many donors. The classifier reportedly diagnosed cytomegalovirus status with high sensitivity and specificity.

The length of the CDR3 is 16 residues. Germline trimming cut 4 bases from V and 3 bases from J; bases unmatched to any gene: 11. CDR1 and CDR2 (germline): SGHRS, YFSETQ. The material sequenced was PBMCs. The genes are TRBV5-1 and TRBJ1-1, with 8 bases fitting TRBD1. The source of this sequence is a man aged 30-40 years in good health and CMV-seropositive. The CDR3 DNA sequence: TGCGCCAGCAGCCTCCGGGACAGGTTAATGGACACTGAAGCTTTCTTT. Residues: CASSLRDRLMDTEAFF.